Shown below are 13 T cell receptor beta chains from a single sample sequenced in a study of blood T cell repertoires in COVID-19. Here immunoSEQ multiplex PCR was the method, and the copy in TCRdb shows in-frame clones only, minus some. The sample holds 150,000 or so clones, approximately 82% seen once. The sample was peripheral blood. The receptors shown here come from a man aged 65 to 85 who had recovered from COVID-19.

CDR3 sequence reads: CASSSATSGMTDTQYF. The CDR3 nucleotides are TGTGCCAGCAGTTCCGCGACTAGCGGGATGACAGATACGCAGTATTTT. J is TRBJ2-3 and V is TRBV6-6, with 11 bases fitting TRBD2. Germline CDR1 reads MNHNY; CDR2 reads SVGAGI (reference sequence). J gave up 3 bases and V 4 bases, and 6 bases lay outside the gene matches. This CDR3 is built from 16 residues.

V usage is TRBV5-6 and J usage is TRBJ2-3; D possibly corresponds to TRBD1 (6 bases). V was clipped by 0 bases and J by 1 base, with 15 bases between them. The length of the CDR3 is 17 residues. The germline CDR1 and CDR2 sequences are SGHDT and YYEEEE. CDR3 in DNA: TGTGCCAGCAGCTTGGGGGTGGGGGCAGTAGGCACAGATACGCAGTATTTT. It encodes CASSLGVGAVGTDTQYF.

V and J are TRBV28 and TRBJ2-1, with 10 positions matching TRBD1. The CDR3 has 19 residues. V shed 5 bases and J 10 bases; nucleotides not matched to a gene: 23. The germline gives CDR1 MDHEN, CDR2 SYDVKM. DNA of the CDR3: TGTGCCAGCAGTGGGAGGGGACAGGGGACACAAGGGTTCAGGGGGGAGCAGTTCTTC. Amino acids: CASSGRGQGTQGFRGEQFF.

The chain uses TRBV19 and TRBJ1-1, with 7 bases fitting TRBD1. The CDR3 extends over 13 amino acids. The J segment lost 1 base and the V segment lost 9 bases, leaving 5 bases of the junction unmatched. The germline gives CDR1 LNHDA, CDR2 SQIVND (reference sequence). The CDR3, as DNA: TGTGCCAGCAACGACAGGGAGAACACTGAAGCTTTCTTT. Encoded protein: CASNDRENTEAFF.

This chain uses TRBV7-9 with TRBJ2-1; tentatively, D is TRBD2 (5 bases). Germline V lookup: CDR1 SEHNR, CDR2 FQNEAQ (reference sequence). Between the trimmed V and J ends, which lost 6 bases and 7 bases, there was a span of 19 bases. The CDR3 spans 15 residues. CDR3 residues: CASSSRENEGNEQFF. The CDR3 DNA reads as TGTGCCAGCAGTTCCCGGGAAAACGAAGGGAATGAGCAGTTCTTC.

This chain links TRBV9 with TRBJ2-1; TRBD2 matches at 7 bases. The CDR3 totals 14 residues. V dropped 3 bases and J dropped 5; count of bases not matched to a gene: 5. The germline CDR1 and CDR2 sequences are SGDLS and YYNGEE. The CDR3 DNA sequence: TGTGCCAGCAGCGGAACTAGCGTAAACAATGAGCAGTTCTTC. It codes for CASSGTSVNNEQFF. Full variable domain (missing parts from reference TRBV9 and TRBJ2-1): DSGVTQTPKHLITATGQRVTLRCSPRSGDLSVYWYQQSLDQGLQFLIQYYNGEERAKGNILERFSAQQFPDLHSELNLSSLELGDSALYFCASSGTSVNNEQFFGPGTRLTVL.

A few counts support this clone. The chain joins TRBV3-1 (or the pseudogene TRBV3-2) to TRBJ1-2, with 9 bases fitting TRBD1. This CDR3 region has 15 residues. Trimming at V came to 1 base and at J to 4 bases, leaving 4 bases not matched to a gene. Germline assignment: CDR1 LGHDT and CDR2 YNNKEL (reference sequence). CDR3 in DNA: TGTGCCAGCAGCCAAGTAACAGGGGGCATCTATGGCTACACCTTC. Its translation: CASSQVTGGIYGYTF.

The V call is TRBV27, the J call TRBJ2-3; the D is unclear. V lost 3 bases and J lost 0, with 7 bases in between. Germline V CDR1 and CDR2: MNHEY, SMNVEV (reference sequence). The CDR3 has 14 amino acids. CDR3 DNA: TGTGCCAGCAGTTTCAGTTCTAGCACAGATACGCAGTATTTT. This gives the protein CASSFSSSTDTQYF.

The J gene is TRBJ2-1, the V gene TRBV3-1 (or the pseudogene TRBV3-2); no reliable D call. The length of the CDR3 is 17 residues. Trimming pared 1 base from V and 5 bases from J, leaving 18 bases between. The germline gives CDR1 LGHDT, CDR2 YNNKEL (reference sequence). The CDR3 DNA reads as TGTGCCAGCAGCCAAGCGGAGCAAGTAGAGAAGGACAATGAGCAGTTCTTC. It specifies CASSQAEQVEKDNEQFF.

The chain joins TRBV18 to TRBJ2-1, with TRBD1 as a possible D gene (5 bases). The CDR3 contains 13 residues. CDR1 is KGHSH and CDR2 is LQKENI in the germline V gene. Trimming shortened V by 5 bases and J by 5 bases, and 10 bases separated the two germline ends. The CDR3 DNA sequence: TGTGCCAGCTCATCTCAGGGCCACAATGAGCAGTTCTTC. Its translation is CASSSQGHNEQFF. Variable domain in full (rest from reference TRBV18 and TRBJ2-1): NAGVMQNPRHLVRRRGQEARLRCSPMKGHSHVYWYRQLPEEGLKFMVYLQKENIIDESGMPKERFSAEFPKEGPSILRIQQVVRGDSAAYFCASSSQGHNEQFFGPGTRLTVL.

The J gene is TRBJ2-2, the V gene TRBV19; D gene unclear. This CDR3 has 15 amino acids. Germline V gene sequence: CDR1 LNHDA, CDR2 SQIVND (reference sequence). V was cut by 1 base and J by 6 bases, with 12 bases left in between. The CDR3 protein is CASSIALTVAGELFF. The CDR3 DNA reads as TGTGCCAGTAGTATAGCTCTAACAGTGGCCGGGGAGCTGTTTTTT.

This clone showed up many times. The J gene is TRBJ2-7, the V gene TRBV18, with D maybe TRBD2 (5 bases). CDR1 is KGHSH and CDR2 is LQKENI in the germline V gene. The CDR3 consists of 13 residues. V was cut by 8 bases and J by 6 bases, with 17 bases left in between. The CDR3 protein is CASGPGSSVEQYF. The CDR3 DNA reads TGTGCCAGCGGGCCGGGAAGTAGCGTCGAGCAGTACTTC. The entire variable domain, with the rest obtained from reference TRBV18 and TRBJ2-7, is as follows: NAGVMQNPRHLVRRRGQEARLRCSPMKGHSHVYWYRQLPEEGLKFMVYLQKENIIDESGMPKERFSAEFPKEGPSILRIQQVVRGDSAAYFCASGPGSSVEQYFGPGTRLTVT.

The V call is TRBV19, the J call TRBJ2-2; TRBD2 might be the D (6 bases). V was trimmed by 3 bases and J by 6 bases, leaving 8 bases between them. Germline V lookup: CDR1 LNHDA, CDR2 SQIVND (reference sequence). This CDR3 has 13 amino acids. CDR3 nucleotides: TGTGCCAGTAGTATCGGGGAGGCCGGGGAGCTGTTTTTT. The encoded protein is CASSIGEAGELFF.